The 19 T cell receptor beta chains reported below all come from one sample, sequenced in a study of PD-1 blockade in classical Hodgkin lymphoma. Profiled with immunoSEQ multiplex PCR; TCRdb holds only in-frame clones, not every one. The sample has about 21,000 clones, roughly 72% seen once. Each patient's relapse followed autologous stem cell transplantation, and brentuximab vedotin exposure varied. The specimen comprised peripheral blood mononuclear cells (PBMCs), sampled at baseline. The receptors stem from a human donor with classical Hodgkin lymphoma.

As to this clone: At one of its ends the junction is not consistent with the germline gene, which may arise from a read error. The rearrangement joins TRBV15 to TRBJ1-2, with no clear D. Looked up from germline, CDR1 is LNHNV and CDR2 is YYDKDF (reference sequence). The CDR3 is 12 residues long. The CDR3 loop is CATSRDSWTPSF. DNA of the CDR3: TGTGCCACCAGCAGAGATAGTTGGACCCCCTCGTTC.

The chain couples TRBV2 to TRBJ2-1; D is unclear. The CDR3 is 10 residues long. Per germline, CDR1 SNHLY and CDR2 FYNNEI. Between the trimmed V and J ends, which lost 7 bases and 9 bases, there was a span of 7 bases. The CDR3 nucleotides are TGTGCCAGCAAGGCGATTGAGCAGTTCTTC. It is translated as CASKAIEQFF. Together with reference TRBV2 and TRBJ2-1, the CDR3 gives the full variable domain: EPEVTQTPSHQVTQMGQEVILRCVPISNHLYFYWYRQILGQKVEFLVSFYNNEISEKSEIFDDQFSVERPDGSNFTLKIRSTKLEDSAMYFCASKAIEQFFGPGTRLTVL.

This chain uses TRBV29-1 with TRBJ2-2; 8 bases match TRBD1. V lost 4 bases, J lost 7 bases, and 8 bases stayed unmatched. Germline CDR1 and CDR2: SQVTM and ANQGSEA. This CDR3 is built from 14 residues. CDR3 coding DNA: TGCAGCGTTGGGGACAGGTTGGGCGACGGGGAGCTGTTTTTT. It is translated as CSVGDRLGDGELFF.

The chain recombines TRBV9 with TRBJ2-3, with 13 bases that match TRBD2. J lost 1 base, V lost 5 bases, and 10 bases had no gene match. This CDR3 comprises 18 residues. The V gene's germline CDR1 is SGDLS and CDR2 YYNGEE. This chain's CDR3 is CASSPTSLAGGRTDTQYF. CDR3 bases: TGTGCCAGCAGTCCTACCTCACTAGCGGGAGGGCGCACAGATACGCAGTATTTT.

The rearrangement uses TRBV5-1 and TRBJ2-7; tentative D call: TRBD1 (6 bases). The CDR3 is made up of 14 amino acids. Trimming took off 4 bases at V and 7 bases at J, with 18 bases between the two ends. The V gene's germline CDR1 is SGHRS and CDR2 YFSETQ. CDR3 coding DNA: TGCGCCAGCAGCCCTGTGAGGGGCAGGGGAGAGCAGTACTTC. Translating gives CASSPVRGRGEQYF. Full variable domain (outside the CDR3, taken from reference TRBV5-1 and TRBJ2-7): KAGVTQTPRYLIKTRGQQVTLSCSPISGHRSVSWYQQTPGQGLQFLFEYFSETQRNKGNFPGRFSGRQFSNSRSEMNVSTLELGDSALYLCASSPVRGRGEQYFGPGTRLTVT.

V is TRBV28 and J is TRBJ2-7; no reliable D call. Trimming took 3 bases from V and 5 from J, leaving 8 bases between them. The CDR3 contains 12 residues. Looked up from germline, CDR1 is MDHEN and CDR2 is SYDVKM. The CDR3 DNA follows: TGTGCCAGCAGTTTGGTGTCCGACGAGCAGTACTTC. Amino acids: CASSLVSDEQYF.

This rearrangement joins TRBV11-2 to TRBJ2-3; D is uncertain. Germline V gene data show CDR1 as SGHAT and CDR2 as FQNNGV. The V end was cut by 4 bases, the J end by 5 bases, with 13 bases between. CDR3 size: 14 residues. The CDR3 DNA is TGTGCCAGCAGCTGGCGCCTGGCGGAAGATACGCAGTATTTT. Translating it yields CASSWRLAEDTQYF.

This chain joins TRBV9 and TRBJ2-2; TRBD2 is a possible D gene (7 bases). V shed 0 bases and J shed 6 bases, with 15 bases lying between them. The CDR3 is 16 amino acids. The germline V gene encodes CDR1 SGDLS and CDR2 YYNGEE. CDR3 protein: CASSVAPGGPSGELFF. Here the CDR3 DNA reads TGTGCCAGCAGCGTAGCTCCGGGGGGCCCGTCCGGGGAGCTGTTTTTT.

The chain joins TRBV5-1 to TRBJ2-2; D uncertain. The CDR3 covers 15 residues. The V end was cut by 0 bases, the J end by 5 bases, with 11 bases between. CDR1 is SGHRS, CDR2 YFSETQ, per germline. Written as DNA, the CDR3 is TGCGCCAGCAGCTTGGCGCTCGGTTCGACCGGGGAGCTGTTTTTT. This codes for CASSLALGSTGELFF.

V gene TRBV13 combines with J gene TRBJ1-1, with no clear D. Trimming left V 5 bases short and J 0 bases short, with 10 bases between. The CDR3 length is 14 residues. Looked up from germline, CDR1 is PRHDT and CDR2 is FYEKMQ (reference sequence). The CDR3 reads CASSPSALNTEAFF. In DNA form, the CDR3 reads TGTGCCAGCAGCCCTTCCGCCTTGAACACTGAAGCTTTCTTT. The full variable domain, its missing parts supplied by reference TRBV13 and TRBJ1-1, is AAGVIQSPRHLIKEKRETATLKCYPIPRHDTVYWYQQGPGQDPQFLISFYEKMQSDKGSIPDRFSAQQFSDYHSELNMSSLELGDSALYFCASSPSALNTEAFFGQGTRLTVV.

CDR3 nucleotides: TGCAGCGCCGGAGAGGTCGAGCAGTTCTTC. It translates to CSAGEVEQFF. The genes are TRBV29-1 and TRBJ2-1; D unclear. Trimming removed 7 bases from V and 10 bases from J, with 11 bases in between. Germline CDR1 is SQVTM and CDR2 is ANQGSEA. This CDR3 is 10 amino acids long.

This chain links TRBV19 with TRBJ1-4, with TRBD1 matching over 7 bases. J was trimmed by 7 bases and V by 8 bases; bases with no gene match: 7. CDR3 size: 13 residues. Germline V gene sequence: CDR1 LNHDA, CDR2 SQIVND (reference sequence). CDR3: CASAQGMSEKLFF. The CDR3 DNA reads TGTGCCAGTGCACAGGGGATGAGTGAAAAACTGTTTTTT.

CDR3 in DNA: TGTGCCAGCAGCCCCGGGGGCCTCCAAGAGACCCAGTACTTC. Encoded protein: CASSPGGLQETQYF. J is TRBJ2-5 and V is TRBV9; D tentatively fits TRBD1 or TRBD2 (6 bases each). The V end lost 4 bases, the J end lost 1 base, and 11 bases lay between the germline ends. This CDR3 is 14 amino acids long. CDR1 is SGDLS, CDR2 YYNGEE, per germline.

The CDR3 spells CASSLYREPSYEQYF. The DNA for the CDR3 is TGTGCCAGCAGTTTATACCGGGAGCCTTCTTACGAGCAGTACTTC. The J gene is TRBJ2-5, the V gene TRBV28; D might be TRBD2 (6 bases). The J call may be faulty, since TRBJ2-7 better matches the DNA end. This CDR3 is built from 15 residues. Germline-derived CDR1 and CDR2 are MDHEN and SYDVKM.

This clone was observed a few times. CDR3 sequence: CATSRQMRGRSYNEQFF. The CDR3, as DNA: TGTGCCACCAGCAGACAGATGCGGGGCCGGTCCTACAATGAGCAGTTCTTC. This sequence joins TRBV15 and TRBJ2-1; tentatively, D is TRBD2 (6 bases). CDR3 length equals 17 residues. Germline V gene lookup returns CDR1 LNHNV and CDR2 YYDKDF (reference sequence). V lost 2 bases and J 1 base, leaving 15 bases between the germline ends. Full variable domain (outside the CDR3, taken from reference TRBV15 and TRBJ2-1): DAMVIQNPRYQVTQFGKPVTLSCSQTLNHNVMYWYQQKSSQAPKLLFHYYDKDFNNEADTPDNFQSRRPNTSFCFLDIRSPGLGDTAMYLCATSRQMRGRSYNEQFFGPGTRLTVL.

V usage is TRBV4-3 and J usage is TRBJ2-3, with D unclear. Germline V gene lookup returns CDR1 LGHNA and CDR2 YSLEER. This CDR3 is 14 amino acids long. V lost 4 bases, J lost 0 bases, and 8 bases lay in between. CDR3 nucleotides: TGCGCCAGCAGCCTCGATACTAGCACAGATACGCAGTATTTT. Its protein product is CASSLDTSTDTQYF.

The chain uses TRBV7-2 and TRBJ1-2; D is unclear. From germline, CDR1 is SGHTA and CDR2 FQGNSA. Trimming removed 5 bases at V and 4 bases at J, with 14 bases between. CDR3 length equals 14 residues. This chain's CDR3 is CASSPQDGSYGYTF. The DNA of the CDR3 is TGTGCCAGCAGCCCTCAGGACGGATCCTATGGCTACACCTTC. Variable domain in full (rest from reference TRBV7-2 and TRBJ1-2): GAGVSQSPSNKVTEKGKDVELRCDPISGHTALYWYRQSLGQGLEFLIYFQGNSAPDKSGLPSDRFSAERTGGSVSTLTIQRTQQEDSAVYLCASSPQDGSYGYTFGSGTRLTVV.

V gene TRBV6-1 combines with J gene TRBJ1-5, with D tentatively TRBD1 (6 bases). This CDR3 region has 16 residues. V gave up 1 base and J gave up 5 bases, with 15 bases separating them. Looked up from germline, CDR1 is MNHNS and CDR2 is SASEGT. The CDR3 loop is CASSEEQGPLDQPQHF. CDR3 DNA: TGTGCCAGCAGTGAAGAACAGGGCCCTTTGGATCAGCCCCAGCATTTT.

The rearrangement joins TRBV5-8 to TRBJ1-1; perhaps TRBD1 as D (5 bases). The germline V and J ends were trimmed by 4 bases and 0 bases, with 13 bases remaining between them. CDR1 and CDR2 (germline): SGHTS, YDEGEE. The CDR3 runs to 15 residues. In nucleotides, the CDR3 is TGTGCCAGCAGCCACTCACGACAGATGAACACTGAAGCTTTCTTT. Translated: CASSHSRQMNTEAFF.